The clone carrying this TCR beta chain was counted only a few times. These data are taken from a study of patients and donors after allogeneic stem cell transplantation. Trimming took off 3 bases at V and 0 bases at J, with 10 bases between the two ends. This CDR3 has 15 amino acids. TCRdb used MiXCR to reprocess the RT-PCR reads, holding one entry per CDR3 protein. The repertoire holds about a million distinct CDR3 sequences, with 15% to 20% as singletons. Sequenced: blood, either unsorted or a sorted T cell fraction (not recorded which). This sequence originates from a human donor who was either an allogeneic HSCT recipient or a stem cell or donor lymphocyte infusion donor (not recorded which). It is not recorded whose cells these are; they may come from a transplant donor. This chain uses TRBV12-3 or TRBV12-4 with TRBJ2-3, with D unclear. CDR3 bases: TGTGCCAGCAGTTTGGGGTCGGCTAGCACAGATACGCAGTATTTT. The encoded protein is CASSLGSASTDTQYF.